This T cell receptor (beta chain) comes out of a study of T cell responses to AZD1222 COVID-19 vaccine. Looked up from germline, CDR1 is SGHDT and CDR2 is YYEEEE. V lost 1 base, J lost 4 bases, and 6 bases stayed unmatched. This CDR3 is built from 16 residues. The protocol was immunoSEQ multiplex PCR, while the TCRdb copy is restricted to in-frame clones and leaves out a portion. Here the sample spans hundreds of thousands of clones, almost 95% being singletons. Findings of the study overall: Among spike-specific TCRs, nearly half reportedly target unmutated variant regions.

As for this clone: Its cognate antigen is unknown.

Material: peripheral blood, obtained 28 days after the second AZD1222 dose. J is TRBJ2-3 and V is TRBV5-6; the match to TRBD2 covers 10 bases. This TCR was recovered from an adult who received the AZD1222 COVID-19 vaccine. This CDR3 reads CASSLMSGGASDTQYF. The CDR3 nucleotides are TGTGCCAGCAGCTTGATGAGCGGGGGGGCATCAGATACGCAGTATTTT.